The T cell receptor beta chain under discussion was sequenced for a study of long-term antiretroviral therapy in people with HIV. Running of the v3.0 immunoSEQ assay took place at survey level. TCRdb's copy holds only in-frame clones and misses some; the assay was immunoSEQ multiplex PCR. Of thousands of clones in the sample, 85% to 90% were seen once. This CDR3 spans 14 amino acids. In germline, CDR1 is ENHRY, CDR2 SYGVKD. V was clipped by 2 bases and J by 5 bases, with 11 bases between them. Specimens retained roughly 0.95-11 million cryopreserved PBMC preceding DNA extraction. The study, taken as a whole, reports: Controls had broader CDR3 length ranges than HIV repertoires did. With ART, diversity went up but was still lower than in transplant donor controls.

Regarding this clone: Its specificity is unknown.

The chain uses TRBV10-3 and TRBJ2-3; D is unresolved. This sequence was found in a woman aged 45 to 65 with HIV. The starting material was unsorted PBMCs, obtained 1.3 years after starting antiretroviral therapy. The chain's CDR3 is CAISEGVGIDTQYF. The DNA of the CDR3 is TGTGCCATCAGTGAGGGAGTGGGAATAGATACGCAGTATTTT.